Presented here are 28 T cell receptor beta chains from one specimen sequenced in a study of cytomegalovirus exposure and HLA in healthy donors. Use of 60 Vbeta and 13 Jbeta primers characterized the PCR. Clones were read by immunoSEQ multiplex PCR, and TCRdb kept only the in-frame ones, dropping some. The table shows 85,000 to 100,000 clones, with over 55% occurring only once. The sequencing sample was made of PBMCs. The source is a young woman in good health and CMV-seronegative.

This CDR3 reads CASSQDRGPGGNPWNSPLHF. The CDR3 DNA sequence: TGCGCCAGCAGCCAAGATCGAGGTCCAGGGGGCAACCCTTGGAATTCACCCCTCCACTTT. This sequence joins TRBV4-1 and TRBJ1-6; the match to TRBD1 covers 8 bases. Trimming cost V 0 bases and J 7 bases; bases outside gene matches: 17. The CDR3 has 20 residues. Germline V gene data show CDR1 as MGHRA and CDR2 as YSYEKL.

The chain's CDR3 is CASSLRVKGFSYNEQFF. The CDR3 DNA sequence: TGTGCCAGCAGCTTAAGGGTGAAGGGGTTCTCCTACAATGAGCAGTTCTTC. The chain recombines TRBV7-8 with TRBJ2-1; a possible D gene is TRBD1 (5 bases). The CDR3 is made up of 17 amino acids. Germline V gene sequence: CDR1 SGHVS, CDR2 FQNEAQ. V was clipped by 2 bases and J by 0 bases, with 14 bases between them.

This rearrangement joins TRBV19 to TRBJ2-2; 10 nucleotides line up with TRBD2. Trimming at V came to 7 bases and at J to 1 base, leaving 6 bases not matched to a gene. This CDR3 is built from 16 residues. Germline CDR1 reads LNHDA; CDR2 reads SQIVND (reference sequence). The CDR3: CASTKWTSGNTGELFF. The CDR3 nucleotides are TGTGCCAGTACCAAATGGACTAGCGGGAACACCGGGGAGCTGTTTTTT. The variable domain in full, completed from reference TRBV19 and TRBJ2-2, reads DGGITQSPKYLFRKEGQNVTLSCEQNLNHDAMYWYRQDPGQGLRLIYYSQIVNDFQKGDIAEGYSVSREKKESFPLTVTSAQKNPTAFYLCASTKWTSGNTGELFFGEGSRLTVL.

DNA for the CDR3: TGTGCCAGCAGCGACCGGGACAACACCCTCGAGCAGTACTTC. Protein product: CASSDRDNTLEQYF. The chain is built from TRBV13 and TRBJ2-7, with D possibly TRBD1 on 6 matching bases. Per germline, CDR1 PRHDT and CDR2 FYEKMQ (reference sequence). V was cut by 5 bases and J by 6 bases, with 17 bases left in between. CDR3 length: 14 amino acids.

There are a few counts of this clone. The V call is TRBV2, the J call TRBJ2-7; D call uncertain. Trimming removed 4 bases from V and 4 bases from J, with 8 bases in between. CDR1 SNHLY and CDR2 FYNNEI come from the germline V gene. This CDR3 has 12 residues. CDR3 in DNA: TGTGCCAGCAGTGCTGGAGTTTACGAGCAGTACTTC. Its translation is CASSAGVYEQYF.

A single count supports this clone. The CDR3 reads CASSQEGQGQVYTF. CDR3 DNA sequence: TGTGCCAGCAGCCAAGAAGGGCAGGGACAGGTCTACACCTTC. The chain employs TRBV4-2 and TRBJ1-2; TRBD1 matches 8 bases. The CDR3 is 14 residues long. Looked up from germline, CDR1 is LGHNA and CDR2 is YNFKEQ. Losses at the gene ends were 0 bases for V and 10 bases for J; bases not matched to a gene: 7.

As DNA, the CDR3 is TGTGCCAGCAGTTTATCGGGTATCAGGACTAAAGAGACCCAGTACTTC. This gives the protein CASSLSGIRTKETQYF. V usage is TRBV27 and J usage is TRBJ2-5; maybe TRBD2 (6 bases). In germline, CDR1 is MNHEY, CDR2 SMNVEV (reference sequence). V shed 0 bases and J shed 3 bases, with 14 bases lying between them. This CDR3 spans 16 amino acids.

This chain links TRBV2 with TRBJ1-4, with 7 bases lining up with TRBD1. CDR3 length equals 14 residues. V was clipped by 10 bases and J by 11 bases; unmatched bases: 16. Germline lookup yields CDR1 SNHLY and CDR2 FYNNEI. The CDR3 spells CATSAETGPRKLFF. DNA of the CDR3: TGTGCCACCTCCGCCGAGACAGGGCCCAGGAAACTGTTTTTT.

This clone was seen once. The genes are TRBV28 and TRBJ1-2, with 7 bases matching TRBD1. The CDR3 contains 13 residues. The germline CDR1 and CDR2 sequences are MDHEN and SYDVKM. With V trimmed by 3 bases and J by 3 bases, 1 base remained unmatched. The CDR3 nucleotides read TGTGCCAGCAGTTTTGACAGGGACTATGGCTACACCTTC. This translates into CASSFDRDYGYTF.

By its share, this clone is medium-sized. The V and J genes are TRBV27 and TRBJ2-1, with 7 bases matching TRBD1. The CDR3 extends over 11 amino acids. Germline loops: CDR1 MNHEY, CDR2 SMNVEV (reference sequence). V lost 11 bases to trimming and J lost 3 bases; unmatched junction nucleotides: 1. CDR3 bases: TGTGCCGCAGGGGGCTACAATGAGCAGTTCTTC. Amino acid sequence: CAAGGYNEQFF.

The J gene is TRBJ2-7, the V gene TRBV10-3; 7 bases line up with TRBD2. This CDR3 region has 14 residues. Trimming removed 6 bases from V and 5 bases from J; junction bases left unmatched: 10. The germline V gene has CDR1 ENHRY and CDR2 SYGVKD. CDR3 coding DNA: TGTGCCATCAGCAGACTAGCCGAAAAACACGAGCAGTACTTC. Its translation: CAISRLAEKHEQYF.

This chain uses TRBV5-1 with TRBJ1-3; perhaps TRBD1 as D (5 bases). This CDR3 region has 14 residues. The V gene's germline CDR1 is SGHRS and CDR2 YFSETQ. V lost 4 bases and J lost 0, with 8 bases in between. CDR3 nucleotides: TGCGCCAGCAGCCCAACAGGCTCTGGAAACACCATATATTTT. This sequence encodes CASSPTGSGNTIYF.

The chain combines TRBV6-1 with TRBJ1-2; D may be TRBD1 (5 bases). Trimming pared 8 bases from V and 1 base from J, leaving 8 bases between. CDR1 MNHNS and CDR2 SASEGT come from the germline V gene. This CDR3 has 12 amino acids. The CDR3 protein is CASPGGNYGYTF. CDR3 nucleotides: TGTGCCAGCCCCGGGGGTAACTATGGCTACACCTTC.

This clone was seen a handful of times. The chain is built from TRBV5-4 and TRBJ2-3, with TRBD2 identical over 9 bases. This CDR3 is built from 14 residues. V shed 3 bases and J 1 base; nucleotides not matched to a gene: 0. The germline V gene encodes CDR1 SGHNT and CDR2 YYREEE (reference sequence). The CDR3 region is CASSSSGGTDTQYF. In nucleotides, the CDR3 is TGTGCCAGCAGCTCTAGCGGGGGCACAGATACGCAGTATTTT. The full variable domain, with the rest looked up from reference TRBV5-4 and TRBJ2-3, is ETGVTQSPTHLIKTRGQQVTLRCSSQSGHNTVSWYQQALGQGPQFIFQYYREEENGRGNFPPRFSGLQFPNYSSELNVNALELDDSALYLCASSSSGGTDTQYFGPGTRLTVL.

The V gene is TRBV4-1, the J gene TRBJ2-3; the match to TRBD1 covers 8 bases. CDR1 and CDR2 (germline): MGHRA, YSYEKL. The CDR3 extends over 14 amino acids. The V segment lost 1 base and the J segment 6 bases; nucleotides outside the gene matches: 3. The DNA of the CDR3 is TGCGCCAGCAGCCAAGTGACAGGGGTTGATACGCAGTATTTT. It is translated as CASSQVTGVDTQYF.

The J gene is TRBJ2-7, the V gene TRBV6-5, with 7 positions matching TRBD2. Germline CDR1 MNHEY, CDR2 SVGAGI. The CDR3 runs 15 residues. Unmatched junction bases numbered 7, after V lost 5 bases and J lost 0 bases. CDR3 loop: CASSPDGRSSYEQYF. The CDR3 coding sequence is TGTGCCAGCAGTCCGGACGGGAGGAGCTCCTACGAGCAGTACTTC.

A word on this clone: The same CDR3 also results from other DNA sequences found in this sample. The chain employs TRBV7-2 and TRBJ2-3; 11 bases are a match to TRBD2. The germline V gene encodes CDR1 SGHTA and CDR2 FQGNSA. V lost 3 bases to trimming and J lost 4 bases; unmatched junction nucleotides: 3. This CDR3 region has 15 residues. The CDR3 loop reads CASSFQLAGADTQYF. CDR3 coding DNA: TGTGCCAGCAGCTTCCAACTAGCGGGAGCAGATACGCAGTATTTT.

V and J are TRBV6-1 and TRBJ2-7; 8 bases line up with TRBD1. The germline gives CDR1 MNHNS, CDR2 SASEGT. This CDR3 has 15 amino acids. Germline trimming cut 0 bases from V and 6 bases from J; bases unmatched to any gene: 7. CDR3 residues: CASSEASDRGSEQYF. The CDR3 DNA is TGTGCCAGCAGTGAAGCAAGTGACAGGGGTTCCGAGCAGTACTTC.

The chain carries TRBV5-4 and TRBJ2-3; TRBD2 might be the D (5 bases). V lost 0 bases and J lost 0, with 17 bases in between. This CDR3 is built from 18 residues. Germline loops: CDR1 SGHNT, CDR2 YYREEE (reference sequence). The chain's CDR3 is CASSLDGLARPSTDTQYF. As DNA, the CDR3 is TGTGCCAGCAGCTTGGACGGTTTAGCGAGACCTAGCACAGATACGCAGTATTTT.

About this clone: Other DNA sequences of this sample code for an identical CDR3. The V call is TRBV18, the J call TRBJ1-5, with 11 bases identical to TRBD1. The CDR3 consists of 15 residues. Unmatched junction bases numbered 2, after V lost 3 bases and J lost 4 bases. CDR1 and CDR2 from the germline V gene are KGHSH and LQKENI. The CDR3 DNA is TGTGCCAGCTCACCGGGGACAGGGGGAAATCAGCCCCAGCATTTT. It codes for CASSPGTGGNQPQHF.

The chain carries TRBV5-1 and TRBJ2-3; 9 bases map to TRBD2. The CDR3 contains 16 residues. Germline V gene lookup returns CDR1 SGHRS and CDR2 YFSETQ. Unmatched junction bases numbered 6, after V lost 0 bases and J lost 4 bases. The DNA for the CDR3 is TGCGCCAGCAGCTTGGTCCTAGCGGGGTCGGCAGATACGCAGTATTTT. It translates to CASSLVLAGSADTQYF.

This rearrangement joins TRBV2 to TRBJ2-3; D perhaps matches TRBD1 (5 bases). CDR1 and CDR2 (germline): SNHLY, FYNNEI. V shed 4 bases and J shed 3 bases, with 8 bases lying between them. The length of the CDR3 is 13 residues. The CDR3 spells CASSVRGTDTQYF. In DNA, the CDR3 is TGTGCCAGCAGTGTTAGGGGTACAGATACGCAGTATTTT. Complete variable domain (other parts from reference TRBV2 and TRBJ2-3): EPEVTQTPSHQVTQMGQEVILRCVPISNHLYFYWYRQILGQKVEFLVSFYNNEISEKSEIFDDQFSVERPDGSNFTLKIRSTKLEDSAMYFCASSVRGTDTQYFGPGTRLTVL.

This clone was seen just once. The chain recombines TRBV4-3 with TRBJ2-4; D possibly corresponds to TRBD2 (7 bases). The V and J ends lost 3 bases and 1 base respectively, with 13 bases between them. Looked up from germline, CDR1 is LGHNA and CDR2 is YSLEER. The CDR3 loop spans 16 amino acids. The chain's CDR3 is CASSHPQGGAKNIQYF. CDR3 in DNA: TGCGCCAGCAGCCACCCACAGGGAGGGGCCAAAAACATTCAGTACTTC.

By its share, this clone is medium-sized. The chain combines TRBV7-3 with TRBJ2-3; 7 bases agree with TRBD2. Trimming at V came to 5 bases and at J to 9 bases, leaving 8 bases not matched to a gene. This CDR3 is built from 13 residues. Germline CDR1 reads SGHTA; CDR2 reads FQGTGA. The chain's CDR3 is CASSTTGRATQYF. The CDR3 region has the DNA TGTGCCAGCAGCACCACGGGGAGGGCAACGCAGTATTTT.

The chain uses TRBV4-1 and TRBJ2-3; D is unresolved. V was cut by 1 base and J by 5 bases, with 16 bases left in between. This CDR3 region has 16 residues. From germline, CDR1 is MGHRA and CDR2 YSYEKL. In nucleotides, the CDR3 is TGCGCCAGCAGCCAAGGGGTCGCGCCTGCGGTAGATACGCAGTATTTT. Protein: CASSQGVAPAVDTQYF.

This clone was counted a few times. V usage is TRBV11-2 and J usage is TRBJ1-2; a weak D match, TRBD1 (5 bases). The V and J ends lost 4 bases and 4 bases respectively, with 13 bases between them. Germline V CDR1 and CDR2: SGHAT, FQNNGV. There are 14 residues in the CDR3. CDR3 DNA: TGTGCCAGCAGCTCCGTGCGGGACGGCTATGGCTACACCTTC. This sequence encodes CASSSVRDGYGYTF.

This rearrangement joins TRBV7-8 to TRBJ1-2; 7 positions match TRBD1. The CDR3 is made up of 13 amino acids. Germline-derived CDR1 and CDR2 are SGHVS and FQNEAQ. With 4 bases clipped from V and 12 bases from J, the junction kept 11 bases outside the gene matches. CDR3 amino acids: CASSSSGGTANTF. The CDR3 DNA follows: TGTGCCAGCAGCTCTTCCGGCGGGACAGCTAACACCTTC.

This chain's CDR3 is CASNILAGETQYF. The CDR3 bases are TGTGCCAGCAATATATTAGCAGGGGAGACCCAGTACTTC. The V and J genes are TRBV6-6 and TRBJ2-5; possibly TRBD1 for D (5 bases). Trimming took off 7 bases at V and 5 bases at J, with 14 bases between the two ends. Germline V gene lookup returns CDR1 MNHNY and CDR2 SVGAGI (reference sequence). The CDR3 length is 13 residues.